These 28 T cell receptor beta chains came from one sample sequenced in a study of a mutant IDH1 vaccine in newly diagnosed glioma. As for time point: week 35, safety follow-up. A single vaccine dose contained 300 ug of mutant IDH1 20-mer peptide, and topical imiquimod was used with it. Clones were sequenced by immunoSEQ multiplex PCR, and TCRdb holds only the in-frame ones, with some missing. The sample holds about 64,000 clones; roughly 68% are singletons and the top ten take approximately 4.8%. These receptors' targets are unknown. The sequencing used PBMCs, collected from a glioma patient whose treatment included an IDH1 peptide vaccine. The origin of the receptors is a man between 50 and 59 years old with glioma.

CDR3 in amino acids: CASSLLTADNEKLFF. The CDR3 DNA follows: TGTGCCAGCAGCTTGTTGACTGCAGACAATGAAAAACTGTTTTTT. This rearrangement joins TRBV5-6 to TRBJ1-4; no clear D. The V and J ends lost 1 base and 5 bases respectively, with 12 bases between them. CDR3 length equals 15 residues. Germline V CDR1 and CDR2: SGHDT, YYEEEE.

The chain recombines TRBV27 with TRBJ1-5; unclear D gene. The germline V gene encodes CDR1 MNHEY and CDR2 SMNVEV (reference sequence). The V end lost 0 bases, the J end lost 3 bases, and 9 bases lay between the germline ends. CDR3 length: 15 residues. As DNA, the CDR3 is TGTGCCAGCAGTTTATCGATCCAGAACAATCAGCCCCAGCATTTT. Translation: CASSLSIQNNQPQHF.

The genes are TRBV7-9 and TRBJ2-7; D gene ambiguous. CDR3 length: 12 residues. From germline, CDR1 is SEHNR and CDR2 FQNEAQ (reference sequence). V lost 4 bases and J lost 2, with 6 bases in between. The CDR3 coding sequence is TGTGCCAGCAGCTCCCATCCCTACGAGCAGTACTTC. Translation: CASSSHPYEQYF.

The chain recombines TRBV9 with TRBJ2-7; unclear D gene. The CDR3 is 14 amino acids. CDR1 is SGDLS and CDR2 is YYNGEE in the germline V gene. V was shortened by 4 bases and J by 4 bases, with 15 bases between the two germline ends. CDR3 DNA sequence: TGTGCCAGCAGCCCCCAAAACAGTGCTTACGAGCAGTACTTC. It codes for CASSPQNSAYEQYF.

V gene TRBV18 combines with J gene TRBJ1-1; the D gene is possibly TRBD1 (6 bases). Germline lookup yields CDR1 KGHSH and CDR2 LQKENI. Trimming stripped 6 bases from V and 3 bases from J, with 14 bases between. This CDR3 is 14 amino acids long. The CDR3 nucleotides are TGTGCCAGCTCGTCGAACAGGGAGCACACTGAAGCTTTCTTT. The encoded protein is CASSSNREHTEAFF.

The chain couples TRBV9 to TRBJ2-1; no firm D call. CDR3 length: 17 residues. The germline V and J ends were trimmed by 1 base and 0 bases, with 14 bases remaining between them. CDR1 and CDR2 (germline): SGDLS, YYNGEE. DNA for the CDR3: TGTGCCAGCAGCGTAAACAAAGAGCGTGTCTCCTACAATGAGCAGTTCTTC. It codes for CASSVNKERVSYNEQFF. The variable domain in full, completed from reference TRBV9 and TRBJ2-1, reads DSGVTQTPKHLITATGQRVTLRCSPRSGDLSVYWYQQSLDQGLQFLIQYYNGEERAKGNILERFSAQQFPDLHSELNLSSLELGDSALYFCASSVNKERVSYNEQFFGPGTRLTVL.

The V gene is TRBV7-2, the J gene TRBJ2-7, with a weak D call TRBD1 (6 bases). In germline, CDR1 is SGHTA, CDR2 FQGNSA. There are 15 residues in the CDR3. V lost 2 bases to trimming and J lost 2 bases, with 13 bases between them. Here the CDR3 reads CASSLQGLTTYEQYF. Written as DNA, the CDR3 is TGTGCCAGCAGCTTACAGGGGCTAACCACCTACGAGCAGTACTTC. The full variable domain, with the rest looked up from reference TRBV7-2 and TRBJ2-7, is GAGVSQSPSNKVTEKGKDVELRCDPISGHTALYWYRQSLGQGLEFLIYFQGNSAPDKSGLPSDRFSAERTGGSVSTLTIQRTQQEDSAVYLCASSLQGLTTYEQYFGPGTRLTVT.

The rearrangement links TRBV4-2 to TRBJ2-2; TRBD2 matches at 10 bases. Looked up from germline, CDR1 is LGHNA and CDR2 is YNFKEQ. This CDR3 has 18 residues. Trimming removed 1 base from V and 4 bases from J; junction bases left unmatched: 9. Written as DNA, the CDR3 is TGTGCCAGCAGCCAAGGTTCGGGAGCGGGGGGGCGCACCGGGGAGCTGTTTTTT. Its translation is CASSQGSGAGGRTGELFF.

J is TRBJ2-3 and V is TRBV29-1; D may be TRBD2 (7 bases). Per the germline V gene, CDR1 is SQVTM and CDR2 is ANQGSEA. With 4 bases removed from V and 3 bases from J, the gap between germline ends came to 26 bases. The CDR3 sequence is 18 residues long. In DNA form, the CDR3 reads TGCAGCGTTGGGGCCCCTGGGGGGGGGCCAGGGTTAACAGATACGCAGTATTTT. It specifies CSVGAPGGGPGLTDTQYF.

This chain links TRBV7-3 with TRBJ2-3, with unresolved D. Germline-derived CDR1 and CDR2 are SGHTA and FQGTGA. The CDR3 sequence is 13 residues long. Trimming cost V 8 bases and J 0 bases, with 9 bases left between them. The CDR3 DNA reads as TGTGCCAGCCGTCGGATTAGCACAGATACGCAGTATTTT. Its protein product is CASRRISTDTQYF.

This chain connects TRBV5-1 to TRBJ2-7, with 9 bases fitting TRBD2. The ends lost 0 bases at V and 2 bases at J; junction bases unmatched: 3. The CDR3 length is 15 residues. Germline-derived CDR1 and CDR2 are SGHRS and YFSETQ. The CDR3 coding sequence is TGCGCCAGCAGCTTGGGAGCGGGGGGAGCCTACGAGCAGTACTTC. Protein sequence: CASSLGAGGAYEQYF.

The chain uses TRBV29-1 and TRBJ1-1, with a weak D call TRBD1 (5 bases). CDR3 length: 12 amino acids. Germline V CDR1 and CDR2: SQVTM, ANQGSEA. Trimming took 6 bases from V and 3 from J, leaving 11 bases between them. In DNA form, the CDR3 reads TGCAGCGTCACGGGGCAGTACACTGAAGCTTTCTTT. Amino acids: CSVTGQYTEAFF.

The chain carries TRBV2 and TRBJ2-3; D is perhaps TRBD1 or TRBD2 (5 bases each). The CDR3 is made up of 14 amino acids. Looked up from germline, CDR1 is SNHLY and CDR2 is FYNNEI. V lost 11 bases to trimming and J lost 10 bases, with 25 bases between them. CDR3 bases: TGTGCCTCCCAATCGGAGACTAACACACAGGCGCAGTATTTT. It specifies CASQSETNTQAQYF. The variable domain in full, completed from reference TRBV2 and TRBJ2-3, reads EPEVTQTPSHQVTQMGQEVILRCVPISNHLYFYWYRQILGQKVEFLVSFYNNEISEKSEIFDDQFSVERPDGSNFTLKIRSTKLEDSAMYFCASQSETNTQAQYFGPGTRLTVL.

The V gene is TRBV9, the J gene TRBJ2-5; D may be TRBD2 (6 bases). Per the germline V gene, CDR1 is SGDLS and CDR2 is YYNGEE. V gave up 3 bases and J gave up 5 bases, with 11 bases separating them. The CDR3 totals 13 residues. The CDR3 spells CASSAAGRETQYF. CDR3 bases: TGTGCCAGCAGCGCAGCGGGTAGGGAGACCCAGTACTTC.

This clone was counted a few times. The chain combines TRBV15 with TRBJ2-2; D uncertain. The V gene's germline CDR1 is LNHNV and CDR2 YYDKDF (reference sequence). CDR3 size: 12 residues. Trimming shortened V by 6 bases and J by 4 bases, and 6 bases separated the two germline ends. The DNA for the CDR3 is TGTGCCACCAGGGATGTCACCGGGGAGCTGTTTTTT. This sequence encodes CATRDVTGELFF.

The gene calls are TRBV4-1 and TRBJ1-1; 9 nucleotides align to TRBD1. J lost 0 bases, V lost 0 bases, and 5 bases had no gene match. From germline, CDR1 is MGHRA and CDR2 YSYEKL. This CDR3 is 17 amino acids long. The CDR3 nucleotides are TGCGCCAGCAGCCAAGACGGGACAGGGCGCATGAACACTGAAGCTTTCTTT. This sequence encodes CASSQDGTGRMNTEAFF.

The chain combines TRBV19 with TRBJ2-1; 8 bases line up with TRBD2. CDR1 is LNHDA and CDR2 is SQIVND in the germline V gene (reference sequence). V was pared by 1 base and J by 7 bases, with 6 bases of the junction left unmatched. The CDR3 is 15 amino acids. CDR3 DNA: TGTGCCAGTAGTATAGGGACGAGCGGGGGAAATGAGCAGTTCTTC. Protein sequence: CASSIGTSGGNEQFF.

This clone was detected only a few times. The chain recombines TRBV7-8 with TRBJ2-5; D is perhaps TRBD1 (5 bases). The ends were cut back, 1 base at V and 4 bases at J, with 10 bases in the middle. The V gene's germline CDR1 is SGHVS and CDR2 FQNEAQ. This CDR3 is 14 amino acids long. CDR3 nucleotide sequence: TGTGCCAGCAGCTTAGGCGTGGGGCTAGAGACCCAGTACTTC. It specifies CASSLGVGLETQYF.

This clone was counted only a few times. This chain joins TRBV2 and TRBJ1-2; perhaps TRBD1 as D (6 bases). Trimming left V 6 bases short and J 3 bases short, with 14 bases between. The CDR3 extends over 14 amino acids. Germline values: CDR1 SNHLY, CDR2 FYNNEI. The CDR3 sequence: CASRRQGGDYGYTF. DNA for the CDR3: TGTGCCAGCAGAAGACAAGGGGGGGACTATGGCTACACCTTC.

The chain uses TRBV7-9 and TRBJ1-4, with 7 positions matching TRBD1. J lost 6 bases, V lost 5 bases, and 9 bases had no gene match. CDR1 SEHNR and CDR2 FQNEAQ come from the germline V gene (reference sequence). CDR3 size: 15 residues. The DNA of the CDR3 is TGTGCCAGCAGCCCTCAGGGGGGGCCATATGAAAAACTGTTTTTT. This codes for CASSPQGGPYEKLFF. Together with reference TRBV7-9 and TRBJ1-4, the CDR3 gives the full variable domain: DTGVSQNPRHKITKRGQNVTFRCDPISEHNRLYWYRQTLGQGPEFLTYFQNEAQLEKSRLLSDRFSAERPKGSFSTLEIQRTEQGDSAMYLCASSPQGGPYEKLFFGSGTQLSVL.

Written as DNA, the CDR3 is TGCGCCAGCAGCCAAGACCCTAGCGCCAGGTCCCATGAGCAGTTCTTC. Residues: CASSQDPSARSHEQFF. The rearrangement uses TRBV4-1 and TRBJ2-1; tentative D call: TRBD2 (6 bases). The germline gives CDR1 MGHRA, CDR2 YSYEKL. V gave up 0 bases and J gave up 8 bases, with 17 bases separating them. The CDR3 is made up of 16 amino acids.

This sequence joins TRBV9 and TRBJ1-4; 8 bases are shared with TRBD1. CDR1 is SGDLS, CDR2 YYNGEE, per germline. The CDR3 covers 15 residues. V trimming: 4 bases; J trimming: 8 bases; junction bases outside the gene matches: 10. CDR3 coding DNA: TGTGCCAGCAGCCCTGGACAGGGAGAGGGCGAAAAACTGTTTTTT. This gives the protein CASSPGQGEGEKLFF.

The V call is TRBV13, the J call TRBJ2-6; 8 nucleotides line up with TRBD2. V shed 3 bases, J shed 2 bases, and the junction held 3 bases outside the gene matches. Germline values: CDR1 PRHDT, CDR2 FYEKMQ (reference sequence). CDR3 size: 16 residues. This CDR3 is CASSFGRVAGANVLTF. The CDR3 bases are TGTGCCAGCAGCTTCGGGAGGGTTGCTGGGGCCAACGTCCTGACTTTC.

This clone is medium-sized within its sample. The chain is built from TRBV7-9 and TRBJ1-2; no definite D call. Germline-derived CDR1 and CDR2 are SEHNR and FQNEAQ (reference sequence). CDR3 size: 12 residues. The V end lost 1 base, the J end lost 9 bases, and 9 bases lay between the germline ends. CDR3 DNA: TGTGCCAGCAGCTTAGAGGGTAGGAGCTACACCTTC. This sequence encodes CASSLEGRSYTF.

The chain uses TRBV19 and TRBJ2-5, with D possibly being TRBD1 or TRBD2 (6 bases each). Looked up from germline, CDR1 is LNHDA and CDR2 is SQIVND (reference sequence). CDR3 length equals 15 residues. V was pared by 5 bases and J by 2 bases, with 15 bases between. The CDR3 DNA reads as TGTGCCAGTAGTCTCGGGGGCCGCCTTCAAGAGACCCAGTACTTC. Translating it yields CASSLGGRLQETQYF.

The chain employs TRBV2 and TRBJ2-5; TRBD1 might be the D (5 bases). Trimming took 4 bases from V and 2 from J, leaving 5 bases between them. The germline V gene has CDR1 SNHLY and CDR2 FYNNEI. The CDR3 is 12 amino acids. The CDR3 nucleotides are TGTGCCAGCAGTGGACAGCAAGAGACCCAGTACTTC. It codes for CASSGQQETQYF.

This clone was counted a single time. For the CDR3, the DNA is TGTGCCAGCAGCTTAGCCGGGGGGAGCTACGAGCAGTACTTC. This codes for CASSLAGGSYEQYF. V is TRBV7-2 and J is TRBJ2-7, with 7 bases fitting TRBD2. CDR1 SGHTA and CDR2 FQGNSA come from the germline V gene. The CDR3 contains 14 residues. V trimming: 0 bases; J trimming: 3 bases; junction bases outside the gene matches: 2. The variable domain in full, with the rest retrieved from reference TRBV7-2 and TRBJ2-7, is GAGVSQSPSNKVTEKGKDVELRCDPISGHTALYWYRQSLGQGLEFLIYFQGNSAPDKSGLPSDRFSAERTGGSVSTLTIQRTQQEDSAVYLCASSLAGGSYEQYFGPGTRLTVT.

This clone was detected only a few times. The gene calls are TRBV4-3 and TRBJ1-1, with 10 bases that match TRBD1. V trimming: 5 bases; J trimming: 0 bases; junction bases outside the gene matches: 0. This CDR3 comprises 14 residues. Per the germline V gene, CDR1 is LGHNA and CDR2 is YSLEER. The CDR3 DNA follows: TGCGCCAGCAGCGGGACAGGGGTGAACACTGAAGCTTTCTTT. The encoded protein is CASSGTGVNTEAFF.